Listed below are T cell receptor beta chains from one sample, sequenced in a study of T cell repertoires in ileal Crohn's disease. The table came from immunoSEQ multiplex PCR; TCRdb's copy has only in-frame clones and leaves some out. The top ten clones hold 6% of a sample with about 14,000 clones, about 82% of them seen once. Sequenced material: ileal tissue. These receptors came from an adult with Crohn's disease. Each CDR3 is given with its conserved first and last residue. Fields, in order: V gene, clone size, J gene, D gene, CDR3 DNA, CDR3 protein. The D gene is left open where the match is weak. Clone size is not always given. Where it is, it says once, few, many or a class for expanded clones.

V gene: TRBV19; clone size: once; J gene: TRBJ1-2; D gene: .; CDR3 DNA: TGTGCCAATCCCTCCGGACTATCTGGCTACACCTTC; CDR3 protein: CANPSGLSGYTF
V gene: TRBV4-1; clone size: .; J gene: TRBJ1-5; D gene: .; CDR3 DNA: TGCGCCAGCAGCCAAGCGGGATCAGGGCCCCAGCATTTT; CDR3 protein: CASSQAGSGPQHF
V gene: TRBV6-4; clone size: .; J gene: TRBJ2-3; D gene: .; CDR3 DNA: TGTGCCAGCAGTGACGGGGCGTCTAGCACAGATACGCAGTATTTT; CDR3 protein: CASSDGASSTDTQYF
V gene: TRBV5-1; clone size: .; J gene: TRBJ1-6; D gene: .; CDR3 DNA: TGCGCCAGCAGCTTGTCGCAGGGTGATTCACCCCTCCACTTT; CDR3 protein: CASSLSQGDSPLHF
V gene: TRBV5-4; clone size: .; J gene: TRBJ1-2; D gene: .; CDR3 DNA: TGTGCCAGCAGCTTAGATATAACGACGGGGAACTATGGCTACACCTTC; CDR3 protein: CASSLDITTGNYGYTF
V gene: TRBV6-1; clone size: .; J gene: TRBJ1-2; D gene: .; CDR3 DNA: TGTGCCAGCAACCCCGGGTCTAACTATGGCTACACCTTC; CDR3 protein: CASNPGSNYGYTF
V gene: TRBV15; clone size: .; J gene: TRBJ2-2; D gene: .; CDR3 DNA: TGTGCCACCAGCAGAGCCTTAGGGAGTTGGACCGGGGAGCTGTTTTTT; CDR3 protein: CATSRALGSWTGELFF
V gene: TRBV9; clone size: .; J gene: TRBJ2-7; D gene: .; CDR3 DNA: TGTGCCAGCAGCGCCGCGGACTCCGGCTCCTACGAGCAGTACTTC; CDR3 protein: CASSAADSGSYEQYF
V gene: TRBV7-3; clone size: .; J gene: TRBJ2-7; D gene: TRBD1; CDR3 DNA: TGCGAGGACAGGGGTCTGTTTGAGCAGTACTTC; CDR3 protein: CEDRGLFEQYF
V gene: TRBV7-8; clone size: few; J gene: TRBJ2-7; D gene: TRBD1; CDR3 DNA: TGTGCCAGCAGCCCCCGACAGGGACCTAACTACGAGCAGTACTTC; CDR3 protein: CASSPRQGPNYEQYF
V gene: TRBV5-1; clone size: once; J gene: TRBJ2-7; D gene: TRBD2; CDR3 DNA: TGCGCCAGCAGCTCCCGACTAGCTGGGTCCTACGAGCAGTACTTC; CDR3 protein: CASSSRLAGSYEQYF
V gene: TRBV4-1; clone size: few; J gene: TRBJ2-7; D gene: TRBD2; CDR3 DNA: TGCGCCAGCAGCCTGACTAGCGGGAGGGCCGGATCACACGAGCAGTACTTC; CDR3 protein: CASSLTSGRAGSHEQYF
V gene: TRBV5-1; clone size: .; J gene: TRBJ2-1; D gene: TRBD1; CDR3 DNA: TGCGCCAGCAGCGCGGGACAGGTCTCCTCCTACAATGAGCAGTTCTTC; CDR3 protein: CASSAGQVSSYNEQFF
V gene: TRBV19; clone size: .; J gene: TRBJ1-5; D gene: .; CDR3 DNA: TGTGCCACCGGGAGGGGTCTTAATCAGCCCCAGCATTTT; CDR3 protein: CATGRGLNQPQHF
V gene: TRBV19; clone size: .; J gene: TRBJ2-3; D gene: .; CDR3 DNA: TGTGCCAGTAGCCCCGATAGAGGAACGCAGTATTTT; CDR3 protein: CASSPDRGTQYF
V gene: TRBV30; clone size: .; J gene: TRBJ1-3; D gene: .; CDR3 DNA: TGTGCCTGGAGTCAAGGAGCTGGAAACACCATATATTTT; CDR3 protein: CAWSQGAGNTIYF
V gene: TRBV7-9; clone size: .; J gene: TRBJ2-1; D gene: .; CDR3 DNA: TGTGCCAGCAGCTTAGGTCAACTAAACTACAATGAGCAGTTCTTC; CDR3 protein: CASSLGQLNYNEQFF
V gene: TRBV6-1; clone size: .; J gene: TRBJ2-3; D gene: .; CDR3 DNA: TGTGCCAGCAGTGAAGCCGCGGGGGCTTCAGATACGCAGTATTTT; CDR3 protein: CASSEAAGASDTQYF
V gene: TRBV25-1; clone size: .; J gene: TRBJ2-3; D gene: .; CDR3 DNA: TGTGCCAGCAGTGGCGGGCTTGATACGCAGTATTTT; CDR3 protein: CASSGGLDTQYF
V gene: TRBV4-2; clone size: .; J gene: TRBJ2-2; D gene: TRBD1; CDR3 DNA: TGTGCCAGCAGCCTACAGGGGGCGCTTAACGGGGAGCTGTTTTTT; CDR3 protein: CASSLQGALNGELFF
V gene: TRBV6-5; clone size: .; J gene: TRBJ2-7; D gene: .; CDR3 DNA: TGTGCCAGCAGTTCCGGGGGAGCCTACTACGAGCAGTACTTC; CDR3 protein: CASSSGGAYYEQYF
V gene: TRBV7-3; clone size: .; J gene: TRBJ2-1; D gene: TRBD2; CDR3 DNA: TGTGCCAGCAGCCCAATGACTAGCCTATACAATGAGCAGTTCTTC; CDR3 protein: CASSPMTSLYNEQFF
V gene: TRBV12-2; clone size: few; J gene: TRBJ2-1; D gene: .; CDR3 DNA: TGTGCAAGTCGCCTGACTAGCGGGGGGGACAATGAGCAGTTCTTC; CDR3 protein: CASRLTSGGDNEQFF
V gene: TRBV18; clone size: .; J gene: TRBJ2-7; D gene: .; CDR3 DNA: TGTGCCAGCTCACCAGTAGACAGTGGCGAGCAGTACTTC; CDR3 protein: CASSPVDSGEQYF
V gene: TRBV5-6; clone size: .; J gene: TRBJ1-1; D gene: .; CDR3 DNA: TGTGCCAGCAGCTTGCTTAAAGAAGCTTTCTTT; CDR3 protein: CASSLLKEAFF
V gene: TRBV18; clone size: .; J gene: TRBJ2-3; D gene: TRBD2; CDR3 DNA: TGTGCCAGCTTGGGGGGACTAGCGAAGACAGATACGCAGTATTTT; CDR3 protein: CASLGGLAKTDTQYF
V gene: TRBV5-1; clone size: .; J gene: TRBJ1-2; D gene: TRBD1; CDR3 DNA: TGCGCCAGCAGCTTGGCGAGCGACAGGGGATCGGGAGGCTACACCTTC; CDR3 protein: CASSLASDRGSGGYTF
V gene: TRBV4-2; clone size: .; J gene: TRBJ2-7; D gene: TRBD1; CDR3 DNA: TGTGCCAGCAGCCAAGGGAGACAGGGGTGGAGCTCCTATGAGCAGTACTTC; CDR3 protein: CASSQGRQGWSSYEQYF
V gene: TRBV2; clone size: .; J gene: TRBJ2-4; D gene: TRBD2; CDR3 DNA: TGTGCCAGCAGTGCGGGGGGGGAGGGCAAAAACATTCAGTACTTC; CDR3 protein: CASSAGGEGKNIQYF
V gene: TRBV4-2; clone size: .; J gene: TRBJ2-3; D gene: .; CDR3 DNA: TGTGCCAGCAGCCAAGGAGAGGGAGCCACTAGCACAGATACGCAGTATTTT; CDR3 protein: CASSQGEGATSTDTQYF
V gene: TRBV7-3; clone size: .; J gene: TRBJ2-2; D gene: TRBD1; CDR3 DNA: TGTGCCAGCAGCCCTGGACAGGGGTCTGGAGGGCTGTTTTTT; CDR3 protein: CASSPGQGSGGLFF
V gene: TRBV6-5; clone size: .; J gene: TRBJ1-1; D gene: .; CDR3 DNA: TGTGCCAGCAGTTATACCGGGGGGAACACTGAAGCTTTCTTT; CDR3 protein: CASSYTGGNTEAFF
V gene: TRBV4-1; clone size: .; J gene: TRBJ2-7; D gene: TRBD2; CDR3 DNA: TGCGCCAGCAGCCAAGGGGGGGGCTCCTACGAGCAGTACTTC; CDR3 protein: CASSQGGGSYEQYF
V gene: TRBV5-5; clone size: .; J gene: TRBJ1-2; D gene: .; CDR3 DNA: TGTGCCAGCAGCCAGCGTCTGGGGGCGGACTATGGCTACACCTTC; CDR3 protein: CASSQRLGADYGYTF
V gene: TRBV10-2; clone size: .; J gene: TRBJ2-1; D gene: .; CDR3 DNA: TGCGCCAGCAGCGGGGCCGGGAGCAGTGAGCAGTTCTTC; CDR3 protein: CASSGAGSSEQFF
V gene: TRBV6-5; clone size: few; J gene: TRBJ2-7; D gene: .; CDR3 DNA: TGTGCCAGCACCTCGGGGATAACAGGGATTAGCGAGCAGTACTTC; CDR3 protein: CASTSGITGISEQYF
V gene: TRBV19; clone size: .; J gene: TRBJ2-7; D gene: TRBD1; CDR3 DNA: TGTGCCAGTAGGAGAGGGGGCTCCAACGAGCAGTACTTC; CDR3 protein: CASRRGGSNEQYF
V gene: TRBV27; clone size: .; J gene: TRBJ1-2; D gene: TRBD1; CDR3 DNA: TGTGCCAGCAGTTTATACCCCGGGGGACAGGGATCCTATGGCTACACCTTC; CDR3 protein: CASSLYPGGQGSYGYTF
V gene: TRBV19; clone size: .; J gene: TRBJ2-7; D gene: TRBD1; CDR3 DNA: TGTGCCAGTAGTCCGCAGGACAGGGTACTCGAGCAGTACTTC; CDR3 protein: CASSPQDRVLEQYF
V gene: TRBV29-1; clone size: .; J gene: TRBJ2-3; D gene: TRBD2; CDR3 DNA: TGCAGCGTTGGGATTAGCGGGGGTGGCGTTACGCAGTATTTT; CDR3 protein: CSVGISGGGVTQYF
V gene: TRBV23-1; clone size: few; J gene: TRBJ1-1; D gene: TRBD1; CDR3 DNA: TGCGCCAGCAGTCAATGGACAGGGGTTAAGGACACTGAAGCTTTCTTT; CDR3 protein: CASSQWTGVKDTEAFF
V gene: TRBV7-9; clone size: .; J gene: TRBJ2-6; D gene: TRBD1; CDR3 DNA: TGTGCCAGCAGCGAACAGGGGAACGGGGCCAACGTCCTGACTTTC; CDR3 protein: CASSEQGNGANVLTF
V gene: TRBV29-1; clone size: .; J gene: TRBJ1-1; D gene: .; CDR3 DNA: TGCAGCGCAGGGTTGGGAGGGGAGAGGACTGAAGCTTTCTTT; CDR3 protein: CSAGLGGERTEAFF
V gene: TRBV11-1; clone size: once; J gene: TRBJ2-2; D gene: TRBD1; CDR3 DNA: TGTGCCAGCAGCTTATTGGACAGGGGTCCCGGGGAGCTGTTTTTT; CDR3 protein: CASSLLDRGPGELFF
V gene: TRBV4-1; clone size: .; J gene: TRBJ2-5; D gene: .; CDR3 DNA: TGCGCCAGCAGCCCTCCGACGGGGGCCCAGTACTTC; CDR3 protein: CASSPPTGAQYF
V gene: TRBV5-4; clone size: once; J gene: TRBJ2-5; D gene: TRBD1; CDR3 DNA: TGTGCCAGCAGCGGGCCCCGGGACAGGGAGAGGGAGACCCAGTACTTC; CDR3 protein: CASSGPRDRERETQYF
V gene: TRBV19; clone size: .; J gene: TRBJ1-6; D gene: .; CDR3 DNA: TGTGGAAGGACAGCGCTTAGCTCCTATAATTCACCCCTCCACTTT; CDR3 protein: CGRTALSSYNSPLHF
V gene: TRBV5-4; clone size: .; J gene: TRBJ1-2; D gene: .; CDR3 DNA: TGTGCCAGCAGCTTGGCCAATTCCGAGGAGTATGGCTACACCTTC; CDR3 protein: CASSLANSEEYGYTF
V gene: TRBV27; clone size: .; J gene: TRBJ1-6; D gene: .; CDR3 DNA: TGTGCCAGCAACCCCGGGGGGTATAATTCACCCCTCCACTTT; CDR3 protein: CASNPGGYNSPLHF
V gene: TRBV29-1; clone size: .; J gene: TRBJ1-2; D gene: TRBD1; CDR3 DNA: TGCAGCGTTGTAGGACAGGGGGTCTATGGCTACACCTTC; CDR3 protein: CSVVGQGVYGYTF
V gene: TRBV30; clone size: .; J gene: TRBJ2-5; D gene: TRBD2; CDR3 DNA: TGTGCCTGGAGTGTACACGGGAGGCAGACCCAGTACTTC; CDR3 protein: CAWSVHGRQTQYF
V gene: TRBV6-5; clone size: .; J gene: TRBJ1-2; D gene: .; CDR3 DNA: TGTGCCAGCAGTTACTCACCGCGCCCGAGTGGCTACACCTTC; CDR3 protein: CASSYSPRPSGYTF
V gene: TRBV7-2; clone size: .; J gene: TRBJ2-3; D gene: .; CDR3 DNA: TGTGCCAGCAACGTAGTGACAGATACGCAGTATTTT; CDR3 protein: CASNVVTDTQYF